The rows below give T cell receptor beta chains drawn from one sample of a study of identical twins. One entry per CDR3 protein, called by TCRdb with MiXCR from the 5' RACE reads. The table shows 600,000 to 700,000 distinct CDR3 sequences, with around 21% occurring only once. The sample also formed part of further work on T cells expressing NK-cell markers.

Sequencing input: PBMCs. The receptors originated from a woman under 30 in good health. The CDR3 runs from the conserved cysteine through the conserved F or W. A D gene is named only where the DNA matches it firmly. Not all rows give a size; the values are once, few, many and, for expanded clones, a class.

few TRBJ2-7 TRBV5-1 . CASSFGNRAYEQYF TGCGCCAGCAGCTTTGGAAACCGCGCCTACGAGCAGTACTTC
many TRBJ2-3 TRBV20-1 TRBD2 CSAVGLAQSTDTQYF TGCAGTGCGGTTGGACTAGCCCAAAGCACAGATACGCAGTATTTT
. TRBJ2-1 TRBV20-1 TRBD2 CSARPRELAGVEQFF TGCAGTGCTAGACCAAGGGAACTAGCGGGGGTCGAGCAGTTCTTC
few TRBJ1-1 TRBV3-1 . CASTKGSKNTEAFF TGTGCCAGCACCAAGGGTTCGAAGAACACTGAAGCTTTCTTT
few TRBJ2-7 TRBV29-1 TRBD2 CSVEVSPLSPSGRRDEQYF TGCAGCGTTGAAGTCTCCCCCCTTTCACCTAGCGGGAGGCGGGACGAGCAGTACTTC
few TRBJ1-5 TRBV10-3 . CAIRGLSNQPQHF TGTGCCATCAGGGGACTTAGCAATCAGCCCCAGCATTTT
few TRBJ2-1 TRBV29-1 . CSGGEGTSSYNEQFF TGCAGCGGGGGGGAGGGGACAAGCTCCTACAATGAGCAGTTCTTC
few TRBJ1-2 TRBV27 . CASAQLGYGYTF TGTGCCAGCGCGCAGCTAGGCTATGGCTACACCTTC
. TRBJ2-7 TRBV29-1 . CSGAPGTNSYEQYF TGCAGCGGTGCCCCCGGGACAAACTCCTACGAGCAGTACTTC
. TRBJ2-7 TRBV7-6 . CASSPRVESYEQYF TGTGCCAGCAGCCCCAGGGTAGAGTCCTACGAGCAGTACTTC
few TRBJ2-3 TRBV9 . CASSGRDASTDTQYF TGTGCCAGCAGCGGACGGGACGCCTCCACAGATACGCAGTATTTT
. TRBJ2-2 TRBV6-5 TRBD1 CASSSRQGETGELFF TGTGCCAGCAGTTCTCGACAGGGGGAAACCGGGGAGCTGTTTTTT
. TRBJ2-5 TRBV9 TRBD2 CASSVGPGGAIETQYF TGTGCCAGCAGCGTAGGGCCGGGGGGGGCCATCGAGACCCAGTACTTC
. TRBJ1-4 TRBV20-1 . CSASPRSNEKLFF TGCAGTGCTAGTCCCAGATCTAATGAAAAACTGTTTTTT
. TRBJ2-2 TRBV29-1 TRBD2 CSVGLAGGPGELFF TGCAGCGTTGGGCTAGCGGGGGGCCCCGGGGAGCTGTTTTTT
few TRBJ2-5 TRBV6-5 . CASSYSLVGETQYF TGTGCCAGCAGTTACTCTCTAGTGGGAGAGACCCAGTACTTC
. TRBJ2-1 TRBV7-9 . CASSYGQIYNEQFF TGTGCCAGCAGCTATGGGCAGATATACAATGAGCAGTTCTTC
few TRBJ1-2 TRBV7-9 . CASSLSHGGADYGYTF TGTGCCAGCAGCCTTTCTCACGGGGGCGCTGACTATGGCTACACCTTC
. TRBJ2-3 TRBV7-7 TRBD2 CASSLDVPGGVTDTQYF TGTGCCAGCAGCTTAGATGTCCCGGGAGGCGTAACAGATACGCAGTATTTT
. TRBJ1-1 TRBV20-1 . CSAMIGSGYTEAFF TGCAGTGCTATGATTGGGAGCGGGTACACTGAAGCTTTCTTT
many TRBJ2-4 TRBV29-1 . CSVETFSIQYF TGCAGCGTTGAAACATTCAGCATTCAGTACTTC
many TRBJ2-2 TRBV10-2 . CASSEGANPGELFF TGCGCCAGCAGTGAGGGGGCCAATCCCGGGGAGCTGTTTTTT
. TRBJ2-7 TRBV29-1 TRBD1 CSVESGTGTYEQYF TGCAGCGTTGAGTCCGGGACAGGTACCTACGAGCAGTACTTC
many TRBJ2-7 TRBV5-1 . CASSADSVQQYF TGCGCCAGCAGCGCAGACAGCGTTCAGCAGTACTTC
. TRBJ2-7 TRBV6-1 . CASSRPNPAEQYF TGTGCCAGCAGCCGCCCCAATCCTGCCGAGCAGTACTTC
few TRBJ1-2 TRBV20-1 TRBD1 CSASKRTGKRGYTF TGCAGTGCTAGTAAACGGACAGGGAAAAGAGGCTACACCTTC
few TRBJ2-1 TRBV12-3/TRBV12-4 . CASTGTDYNEQFF TGTGCCAGCACGGGTACTGACTACAATGAGCAGTTCTTC
. TRBJ2-5 TRBV5-4 . CASSPMEETQYF TGTGCCAGCAGCCCCATGGAAGAGACCCAGTACTTC
few TRBJ2-1 TRBV28 . CASSLGTRYGLTFF TGTGCCAGCAGCCTAGGGACTCGCTACGGCCTGACGTTCTTC
few TRBJ2-3 TRBV7-9 TRBD2 CASSFDRGGLADTQYF TGTGCCAGCAGCTTTGATCGGGGGGGGTTGGCAGATACGCAGTATTTT
few TRBJ2-1 TRBV5-1 TRBD2 CASRQLAGGPNEQFF TGCGCCAGCCGCCAACTAGCGGGAGGGCCGAATGAGCAGTTCTTC
few TRBJ2-7 TRBV6-1 . CASGESTVQYF TGTGCCAGCGGGGAATCGACAGTGCAGTACTTC
. TRBJ2-3 TRBV11-2 . CASSLELALHTDTQYF TGTGCCAGCAGCTTAGAATTAGCCCTCCACACAGATACGCAGTATTTT
few TRBJ1-2 TRBV27 . CASSSRGGYGYTF TGTGCCAGCAGTTCAAGGGGTGGCTATGGCTACACCTTC
few TRBJ2-1 TRBV12-3/TRBV12-4 . CASSLRGPSSYNEQFF TGTGCCAGCAGTTTACGGGGGCCTAGCTCCTACAATGAGCAGTTCTTC
few TRBJ2-3 TRBV7-9 . CASSLRTGNTDTQYF TGTGCCAGCAGCTTAAGGACGGGAAACACAGATACGCAGTATTTT
. TRBJ2-5 TRBV5-1 TRBD1 CASSLTGGRRETQYF TGCGCCAGCAGCTTGACAGGGGGCAGGAGAGAGACCCAGTACTTC
few TRBJ2-5 TRBV10-3 . CAISEGFEGVETQYF TGTGCCATCAGTGAAGGTTTTGAGGGAGTTGAGACCCAGTACTTC
. TRBJ2-2 TRBV2 . CASGGGPNTGELFF TGTGCCAGCGGTGGGGGCCCCAACACCGGGGAGCTGTTTTTT
. TRBJ2-3 TRBV12-3/TRBV12-4 . CASNPMGSTDTQYF TGTGCCAGCAATCCGATGGGGAGCACAGATACGCAGTATTTT
. TRBJ2-3 TRBV9 . CASSVARGTDTQYF TGTGCCAGCAGCGTAGCCAGGGGAACAGATACGCAGTATTTT
. TRBJ2-7 TRBV20-1 TRBD2 CSAQPGLAIPEQYF TGCAGTGCTCAGCCGGGACTAGCGATTCCCGAGCAGTACTTC
few TRBJ1-6 TRBV6-5 . CASSYSGPPYSPLHF TGTGCCAGCAGTTACTCTGGGCCTCCCTATTCACCCCTCCACTTT
. TRBJ2-1 TRBV2 TRBD2 CASRFSGGGRRNEQFF TGTGCCAGCAGATTTAGCGGGGGGGGAAGAAGAAATGAGCAGTTCTTC